A single sample is the source of the 21 T cell receptor beta chains below, sequenced in a study of T-cell reconstitution after alpha-beta-depleted transplantation in children. Unique molecular identifiers were incorporated into the prepared TCRbeta library. TCRdb itself ran the PCR reads through MiXCR, one entry per CDR3 protein. The table has hundreds of thousands of distinct CDR3 sequences, about 10% seen once. The source was PBMCs from the stem cell graft donor, collected from the stem cell graft. These receptor sequences come from a human donor who donated a stem cell graft to a child with acute myeloid leukemia.

This chain links TRBV10-3 with TRBJ2-1; D remains ambiguous. V was trimmed by 7 bases and J by 0 bases, leaving 10 bases between them. The germline V gene has CDR1 ENHRY and CDR2 SYGVKD. The CDR3 sequence is 14 residues long. CDR3 in amino acids: CAIKFESSYNEQFF. CDR3 DNA: TGTGCCATCAAATTTGAGAGCTCCTACAATGAGCAGTTCTTC.

The chain joins TRBV29-1 to TRBJ2-1; 9 bases match TRBD1. The CDR3 extends over 13 amino acids. CDR1 SQVTM and CDR2 ANQGSEA come from the germline V gene. V gave up 3 bases and J gave up 7 bases; unmatched junction bases: 4. CDR3 residues: CSVEGQGGNEQFF. As DNA, the CDR3 is TGCAGCGTTGAGGGACAGGGTGGGAATGAGCAGTTCTTC.

This clonotype has a handful of counts. The chain combines TRBV28 with TRBJ2-1; D perhaps matches TRBD1 (5 bases). V gave up 8 bases and J gave up 6 bases, with 17 bases separating them. Per the germline V gene, CDR1 is MDHEN and CDR2 is SYDVKM. CDR3 length: 14 amino acids. CDR3 loop: CASLSGARINEQFF. CDR3 sequence (DNA): TGTGCCAGCCTCTCTGGGGCTAGAATCAATGAGCAGTTCTTC.

The chain carries TRBV7-2 and TRBJ1-6; D gene ambiguous. CDR3 length: 13 amino acids. Germline V gene sequence: CDR1 SGHTA, CDR2 FQGNSA. The V end lost 5 bases, the J end lost 14 bases, and 16 bases lay between the germline ends. The CDR3 DNA reads TGTGCCAGCAGCCTGGAGATTTCGACGGCCCTCCACTTT. Translated: CASSLEISTALHF. The full variable domain, in which reference TRBV7-2 and TRBJ1-6 provide the parts outside the CDR3, is GAGVSQSPSNKVTEKGKDVELRCDPISGHTALYWYRQSLGQGLEFLIYFQGNSAPDKSGLPSDRFSAERTGGSVSTLTIQRTQQEDSAVYLCASSLEISTALHFGNGTRLTVT.

This clonotype was detected many times. V gene TRBV12-3 or TRBV12-4 combines with J gene TRBJ1-2; TRBD1 matches at 8 bases. V was pared by 0 bases and J by 8 bases, with 5 bases of the junction left unmatched. The length of the CDR3 is 14 residues. The DNA of the CDR3 is TGTGCCAGCAGTTTAGCGCAGGGGGCAAGAGGCTACACCTTC. Translated, it gives CASSLAQGARGYTF.

This clonotype was seen repeatedly, ten times or more. V gene TRBV18 combines with J gene TRBJ1-5; D call uncertain. V lost 4 bases and J 0 bases, leaving 10 bases between the germline ends. CDR3 length: 15 residues. Germline-derived CDR1 and CDR2 are KGHSH and LQKENI. CDR3 protein: CASSRTTGSNQPQHF. DNA of the CDR3: TGTGCCAGCTCACGTACGACGGGTAGCAATCAGCCCCAGCATTTT.

The chain has TRBV27 and TRBJ2-3; D possibly corresponds to TRBD2 (6 bases). This CDR3 contains 15 residues. Germline V gene data show CDR1 as MNHEY and CDR2 as SMNVEV (reference sequence). Trimming pared 3 bases from V and 2 bases from J, leaving 12 bases between. The CDR3 DNA reads TGTGCCAGCAGTTTGAGGAGGGTGGCCACAGATACGCAGTATTTT. It encodes CASSLRRVATDTQYF.

This clonotype was seen at least ten times. The chain employs TRBV20-1 and TRBJ2-1, with D possibly TRBD2 on 6 matching bases. Germline V gene data show CDR1 as DFQATT and CDR2 as SNEGSKA (reference sequence). The V gene lost 5 bases and the J gene lost 0 bases, with 20 bases spanning the gap. The CDR3 has 17 residues. As DNA, the CDR3 is TGCAGTGCTTCCGGGGGTGTTCTGGGCAGCTCCTACAATGAGCAGTTCTTC. Residues: CSASGGVLGSSYNEQFF.

This clonotype was seen only a few times. V and J are TRBV12-3 or TRBV12-4 and TRBJ2-7; no clear D. The CDR3 covers 15 residues. The V and J ends lost 1 base and 5 bases respectively, with 15 bases between them. CDR3 sequence: CASSLVVSGTDEQYF. In nucleotides, the CDR3 is TGTGCCAGCAGTTTAGTTGTTTCAGGAACGGACGAGCAGTACTTC.

This clonotype occurred many times. The rearrangement uses TRBV7-2 and TRBJ2-3, with D unclear. Deletions cut 5 bases from V and 4 bases from J, with 13 bases between. CDR3 length: 14 amino acids. CDR1 is SGHTA and CDR2 is FQGNSA in the germline V gene. The CDR3 loop reads CASSPQKSSDTQYF. As DNA, the CDR3 is TGTGCCAGCAGCCCACAAAAATCCTCAGATACGCAGTATTTT.

This clonotype was recorded at least ten times. This chain links TRBV12-3 or TRBV12-4 with TRBJ2-2; TRBD2 matches at 10 bases. V gave up 6 bases and J gave up 0 bases; unmatched junction bases: 1. The CDR3 sequence is 15 residues long. CDR3 DNA sequence: TGTGCCAGCAGCACTAGCGGGACGAACACCGGGGAGCTGTTTTTT. Its protein is CASSTSGTNTGELFF.

The rearrangement uses TRBV4-3 and TRBJ2-6; TRBD1 aligns across 10 bases. Germline trimming cut 0 bases from V and 2 bases from J; bases unmatched to any gene: 4. The CDR3 contains 18 residues. Looked up from germline, CDR1 is LGHNA and CDR2 is YSLEER. The CDR3 bases are TGCGCCAGCAGCCAAGATAGACAGGGGGCAGCTGGGGCCAACGTCCTGACTTTC. Translation: CASSQDRQGAAGANVLTF.

Only a few counts were recorded for this clonotype. This sequence joins TRBV4-2 and TRBJ2-7; TRBD2 aligns across 14 bases. The CDR3 has 18 amino acids. After removal of 6 bases from V and 1 base from J, the junction contained 11 bases not matched to a gene. Germline V gene lookup returns CDR1 LGHNA and CDR2 YNFKEQ. The CDR3 DNA follows: TGTGCCAGCAGAATACCCGGGACTAGCGGGAGTACATCCTACGAGCAGTACTTC. Protein product: CASRIPGTSGSTSYEQYF.

This clonotype has at least ten counts. The rearrangement joins TRBV7-9 to TRBJ2-7; 8 positions agree with TRBD2. Germline V gene data show CDR1 as SEHNR and CDR2 as FQNEAQ (reference sequence). The CDR3 totals 14 residues. After removal of 5 bases from V and 4 bases from J, the junction contained 7 bases not matched to a gene. CDR3 nucleotide sequence: TGTGCCAGCAGCCCGGGACTAGTCGGGTACGAGCAGTACTTC. Protein sequence: CASSPGLVGYEQYF.

This clonotype was seen more than once but under ten times. V is TRBV9 and J is TRBJ2-6; D possibly corresponds to TRBD2 (5 bases). With 4 bases removed from V and 3 bases from J, the gap between germline ends came to 8 bases. CDR3 length: 14 residues. Germline V CDR1 and CDR2: SGDLS, YYNGEE. CDR3 amino acids: CASSFAGGANVLTF. The CDR3 DNA reads as TGTGCCAGCAGCTTTGCGGGTGGGGCCAACGTCCTGACTTTC.

This rearrangement joins TRBV9 to TRBJ1-2; D is possibly TRBD1 (6 bases). CDR1 is SGDLS and CDR2 is YYNGEE in the germline V gene. The germline V and J ends were trimmed by 1 base and 6 bases, with 13 bases remaining between them. The CDR3 spans 14 residues. CDR3: CASSVSGTSHGYTF. CDR3 coding DNA: TGTGCCAGCAGCGTATCCGGGACATCCCATGGCTACACCTTC.

This clonotype was found a few times. The rearrangement uses TRBV11-2 and TRBJ2-5; 9 bases line up with TRBD2. This CDR3 region has 20 residues. Germline CDR1 and CDR2: SGHAT and FQNNGV. V trimming: 4 bases; J trimming: 5 bases; junction bases outside the gene matches: 23. Here the CDR3 reads CASSSGSWNRREGPQETQYF. The CDR3 nucleotides read TGTGCCAGCAGCTCCGGGTCTTGGAATCGGCGGGAGGGCCCTCAGGAGACCCAGTACTTC. Complete variable domain (other parts from reference TRBV11-2 and TRBJ2-5): EAGVAQSPRYKIIEKRQSVAFWCNPISGHATLYWYQQILGQGPKLLIQFQNNGVVDDSQLPKDRFSAERLKGVDSTLKIQPAKLEDSAVYLCASSSGSWNRREGPQETQYFGPGTRLLVL.

In this sample, this clonotype turned up a few times. This chain uses TRBV2 with TRBJ1-1; D possibly corresponds to TRBD1 (5 bases). The CDR3 sequence is 15 residues long. The V end was cut by 5 bases, the J end by 7 bases, with 20 bases between. CDR1 and CDR2 (germline): SNHLY, FYNNEI. The CDR3 DNA reads TGTGCCAGCAGTCGCGATTCGGGGGTCTCGATTGAAGCTTTCTTT. Protein: CASSRDSGVSIEAFF. The full variable domain, in which reference TRBV2 and TRBJ1-1 provide the parts outside the CDR3, is EPEVTQTPSHQVTQMGQEVILRCVPISNHLYFYWYRQILGQKVEFLVSFYNNEISEKSEIFDDQFSVERPDGSNFTLKIRSTKLEDSAMYFCASSRDSGVSIEAFFGQGTRLTVV.

The rearrangement joins TRBV4-2 to TRBJ1-5, with 8 bases aligning to TRBD1. CDR1 and CDR2 (germline): LGHNA, YNFKEQ. The ends lost 6 bases at V and 1 base at J; junction bases unmatched: 17. The CDR3 loop spans 19 amino acids. CDR3 DNA: TGTGCCAGCAGTCAACGACCCAGCAGGGGGCTTTCGAGCAATCAGCCCCAGCATTTT. It translates to CASSQRPSRGLSSNQPQHF.

V usage is TRBV29-1 and J usage is TRBJ2-7; no firm D call. This CDR3 has 13 residues. With 6 bases removed from V and 3 bases from J, the gap between germline ends came to 15 bases. The V gene's germline CDR1 is SQVTM and CDR2 ANQGSEA. The CDR3 DNA sequence: TGCAGCGTCTCACCTGGGTCTCGCTACGAGCAGTACTTC. It translates to CSVSPGSRYEQYF.

J is TRBJ2-4 and V is TRBV12-3 or TRBV12-4, with TRBD2 identical over 8 bases. The J segment lost 0 bases and the V segment lost 3 bases, leaving 7 bases of the junction unmatched. The CDR3 runs 17 residues. The CDR3 DNA follows: TGTGCCAGCAGTTTGCATGAGCGGGGGCTAGCCAAAAACATTCAGTACTTC. It codes for CASSLHERGLAKNIQYF.